This T cell receptor (beta chain) emerged from a study of beta chain features in type 1 diabetes. General study points: Among type 1 diabetes patients, VDJ junctions had fewer insertions and more deletions. Among all four CD4+ subsets, Type 1 diabetes patients had TCRB CDR3s that were moderately but significantly shorter.

As to this clone: Its antigen is as yet unknown.

V shed 3 bases, J shed 14 bases, and the junction held 9 bases outside the gene matches. The length of the CDR3 is 13 residues. Germline V lookup: CDR1 MDHEN, CDR2 SYDVKM. Isolated RNA was reverse transcribed in full, so expressed TCRB transcripts were sequenced. Sequenced by immunoSEQ multiplex PCR; TCRdb stores in-frame clones only, minus some. The repertoire consists of hundreds of thousands of clones, with over 7% occurring once and the leading ten covering 0.95% to 1.1%. The chain combines TRBV28 with TRBJ2-5; 10 nucleotides line up with TRBD1. The sample consisted of central memory CD4+ T cells from blood. The clonotype comes from a man aged 25-45 years with type 1 diabetes. The CDR3 nucleotides are TGTGCCAGCAGTTTTCCAGGGACAGGGGAATATTACTTC. Its protein product is CASSFPGTGEYYF.